Included here is one T cell receptor (beta chain) sequence, with context. Germline CDR1 reads MRHNA; CDR2 reads SNTAGT. V gave up 5 bases and J gave up 0 bases; unmatched junction bases: 5. The CDR3 totals 17 residues. Libraries were prepared by immunoSEQ multiplex PCR; TCRdb keeps only in-frame clonotypes and omits some of them. The data show 8,500 to 13,000 clones, roughly 82% seen once. This sample stems from a study of immune evolution from preneoplasia to lung adenocarcinoma. This TCR was sampled from a person in their 70s with lung adenocarcinoma. The sample comprised FFPE minimally invasive lung adenocarcinoma tissue. The chain joins TRBV6-4 to TRBJ2-6, with 9 bases fitting TRBD2. CDR3 loop: CASSQRGDLSGANVLTF. The CDR3 DNA sequence: TGTGCCAGCAGTCAGCGGGGGGATCTCTCTGGGGCCAACGTCCTGACTTTC.